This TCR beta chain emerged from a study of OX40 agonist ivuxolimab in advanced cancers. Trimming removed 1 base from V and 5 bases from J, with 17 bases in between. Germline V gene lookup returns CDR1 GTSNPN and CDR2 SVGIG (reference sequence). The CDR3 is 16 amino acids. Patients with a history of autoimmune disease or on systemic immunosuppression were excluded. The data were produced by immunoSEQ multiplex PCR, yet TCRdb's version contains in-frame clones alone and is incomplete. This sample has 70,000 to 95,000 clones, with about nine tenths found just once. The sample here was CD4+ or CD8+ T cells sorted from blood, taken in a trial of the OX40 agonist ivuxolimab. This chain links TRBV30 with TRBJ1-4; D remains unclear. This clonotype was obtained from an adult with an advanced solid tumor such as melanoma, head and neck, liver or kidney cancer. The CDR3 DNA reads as TGTGCCTGGAGTGCAGCCGTAGGGTGGCACAATGAAAAACTGTTTTTT. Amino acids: CAWSAAVGWHNEKLFF. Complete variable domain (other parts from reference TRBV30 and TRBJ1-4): SQTIHQWPATLVQPVGSPLSLECTVEGTSNPNLYWYRQAAGRGLQLLFYSVGIGQISSEVPQNLSASRPQDRQFILSSKKLLLSDSGFYLCAWSAAVGWHNEKLFFGSGTQLSVL.